Below are 15 T cell receptor beta chains sequenced from a single sample in a study of neurological immune-mediated disorders. TCRdb re-called the 5' RACE reads through MiXCR, storing one row per CDR3 protein. The sample records 66,000 or so distinct CDR3 sequences, 3.4% being singletons. The sequencing input was PBMCs. These receptors were obtained from a middle-aged man with multiple sclerosis.

This clonotype was detected ten times or more. This rearrangement joins TRBV5-5 to TRBJ2-3; 11 nucleotides line up with TRBD1. Germline V lookup: CDR1 SGHKS, CDR2 YYEKEE (reference sequence). After removal of 4 bases from V and 5 bases from J, the junction contained 6 bases not matched to a gene. The CDR3 runs to 15 residues. The CDR3 protein is CASSEDRGQIDTQYF. The CDR3 DNA reads TGTGCCAGCAGCGAGGACAGGGGGCAAATAGATACGCAGTATTTT.

Regarding this clonotype: A much larger clonotype is one base distant, so this may be a read error. V usage is TRBV5-1 and J usage is TRBJ1-1, with 7 bases aligning to TRBD1. The CDR3 has 14 residues. Germline V gene lookup returns CDR1 SGHRS and CDR2 YFSETQ. V lost 3 bases and J lost 7; bases outside the gene matches: 9. The CDR3 loop is CASSYLKGAGEAFF. CDR3 bases: TGCGCCAGCAGCTACCTAAAGGGGGCGGGTGAAGCTTTCTTT.

The table lists this clonotype with many counts. The chain carries TRBV29-1 and TRBJ2-4, with D possibly called TRBD1 or TRBD2 (5 bases each). Per the germline V gene, CDR1 is SQVTM and CDR2 is ANQGSEA. The CDR3 runs 15 residues. Trimming left V 0 bases short and J 1 base short, with 10 bases between. CDR3 DNA: TGCAGCGTTGAAGAAGGGACCCTGGCCAAAAACATTCAGTACTTC. This encodes CSVEEGTLAKNIQYF.

This clonotype has a count of ten or more. V gene TRBV5-1 combines with J gene TRBJ2-2, with 9 bases fitting TRBD1. V trimming: 2 bases; J trimming: 5 bases; junction bases outside the gene matches: 7. The CDR3 sequence is 16 residues long. Germline CDR1 reads SGHRS; CDR2 reads YFSETQ. The DNA for the CDR3 is TGCGCCAGCAGCTTCTCAACAGGGGGCGGAACCGGGGAGCTGTTTTTT. This sequence encodes CASSFSTGGGTGELFF.

In this sample, this clonotype turned up many times. The chain combines TRBV5-5 with TRBJ1-5; D remains unclear. The CDR3 covers 14 residues. Trimming pared 7 bases from V and 6 bases from J, leaving 17 bases between. Germline loops: CDR1 SGHKS, CDR2 YYEKEE (reference sequence). This chain's CDR3 is CASLGQAGGQPQHF. CDR3 DNA sequence: TGTGCCAGCCTAGGGCAGGCGGGAGGTCAGCCCCAGCATTTT.

This clonotype was found many times. The chain has TRBV6-5 and TRBJ2-2; a weak D match, TRBD2 (6 bases). Between the trimmed V and J ends, which lost 9 bases and 0 bases, there was a span of 8 bases. This CDR3 has 13 residues. The germline CDR1 and CDR2 sequences are MNHEY and SVGAGI. The CDR3 spells CASSGTNTGELFF. The DNA of the CDR3 is TGTGCCAGTAGCGGTACGAACACCGGGGAGCTGTTTTTT.

This clonotype was detected many times. The CDR3 DNA reads TGTGCCAGCAGCCTATGGGGTCAGCCCCAGCATTTT. This sequence encodes CASSLWGQPQHF. The chain recombines TRBV7-9 with TRBJ1-5; no definite D call. Trimming took off 5 bases at V and 6 bases at J, with 8 bases between the two ends. In germline, CDR1 is SEHNR, CDR2 FQNEAQ (reference sequence). The CDR3 length is 12 residues.

This clonotype occurred a few times. The CDR3 nucleotides are TGCGCCAGCACGACCGGGGGGCCCAACGTGGGGTCTAATGAAAAACTGTTTTTT. Translated, it gives CASTTGGPNVGSNEKLFF. The V call is TRBV5-1, the J call TRBJ1-4; a possible D gene is TRBD1 (6 bases). The V gene's germline CDR1 is SGHRS and CDR2 YFSETQ. CDR3 length equals 18 residues. Deletions cut 6 bases from V and 3 bases from J, with 24 bases between.

This clonotype was found many times. J is TRBJ2-7 and V is TRBV27; D perhaps matches TRBD1 (5 bases). Germline-derived CDR1 and CDR2 are MNHEY and SMNVEV (reference sequence). The CDR3 consists of 14 residues. Deletions cut 5 bases from V and 5 bases from J, with 16 bases between. The DNA of the CDR3 is TGTGCCAGCAGTCCCCTCCCCCCGACAGACGAGCAGTACTTC. This codes for CASSPLPPTDEQYF.

At least ten counts were recorded for this clonotype. J is TRBJ2-3 and V is TRBV6-1, with D tentatively TRBD1 (7 bases). Germline V gene data show CDR1 as MNHNS and CDR2 as SASEGT. The V end was cut by 7 bases, the J end by 5 bases, with 13 bases between. CDR3 length equals 13 residues. CDR3 residues: CASTLRGEDTQYF. In DNA, the CDR3 is TGTGCCAGCACCCTCAGGGGGGAAGATACGCAGTATTTT.

This clonotype has at least ten counts. V and J are TRBV3-1 and TRBJ1-1, with D uncertain. Trimming stripped 2 bases from V and 1 base from J, with 5 bases between. The CDR3 extends over 13 amino acids. Germline values: CDR1 LGHDT, CDR2 YNNKEL (reference sequence). DNA of the CDR3: TGTGCCAGCAGCCAAATGGGGAACACTGAAGCTTTCTTT. Its protein is CASSQMGNTEAFF.

This clonotype occurred many times. The V and J genes are TRBV5-1 and TRBJ2-7; D may be TRBD1 or TRBD2 (6 bases each). CDR1 and CDR2 from the germline V gene are SGHRS and YFSETQ. V lost 3 bases, J lost 6 bases, and 16 bases lay in between. This CDR3 spans 14 amino acids. The CDR3 nucleotides read TGCGCCAGCAGCTATTATGGAGGGGGTGGCGAGCAGTACTTC. Its protein is CASSYYGGGGEQYF. Full variable domain (remainder filled in from reference TRBV5-1 and TRBJ2-7): KAGVTQTPRYLIKTRGQQVTLSCSPISGHRSVSWYQQTPGQGLQFLFEYFSETQRNKGNFPGRFSGRQFSNSRSEMNVSTLELGDSALYLCASSYYGGGGEQYFGPGTRLTVT.

This clonotype was seen repeatedly, ten times or more. V is TRBV20-1 and J is TRBJ2-4; D not certain. The CDR3 consists of 13 residues. Germline V lookup: CDR1 DFQATT, CDR2 SNEGSKA (reference sequence). V dropped 0 bases and J dropped 7 bases, with 10 bases sitting between them. CDR3 nucleotides: TGCAGTGCTAGAGATGTGGGATATAACATTCAGTACTTC. Its translation is CSARDVGYNIQYF.

Ten or more counts support this clonotype. J is TRBJ2-7 and V is TRBV6-5, with TRBD1 identical over 10 bases. Per the germline V gene, CDR1 is MNHEY and CDR2 is SVGAGI. Losses at the gene ends were 2 bases for V and 3 bases for J; bases not matched to a gene: 1. The CDR3 runs 14 residues. The CDR3 DNA reads as TGTGCCAGCAGTTACGGGACAGGGGACTACGAGCAGTACTTC. The encoded protein is CASSYGTGDYEQYF.

This clonotype was recorded many times. The chain has TRBV3-1 and TRBJ2-3; 9 bases line up with TRBD2. With V trimmed by 1 base and J by 1 base, 3 bases remained unmatched. The CDR3 contains 16 residues. The germline gives CDR1 LGHDT, CDR2 YNNKEL (reference sequence). The CDR3 region is CASSQGASGGTDTQYF. CDR3 DNA: TGTGCCAGCAGCCAAGGGGCTAGCGGGGGCACAGATACGCAGTATTTT.